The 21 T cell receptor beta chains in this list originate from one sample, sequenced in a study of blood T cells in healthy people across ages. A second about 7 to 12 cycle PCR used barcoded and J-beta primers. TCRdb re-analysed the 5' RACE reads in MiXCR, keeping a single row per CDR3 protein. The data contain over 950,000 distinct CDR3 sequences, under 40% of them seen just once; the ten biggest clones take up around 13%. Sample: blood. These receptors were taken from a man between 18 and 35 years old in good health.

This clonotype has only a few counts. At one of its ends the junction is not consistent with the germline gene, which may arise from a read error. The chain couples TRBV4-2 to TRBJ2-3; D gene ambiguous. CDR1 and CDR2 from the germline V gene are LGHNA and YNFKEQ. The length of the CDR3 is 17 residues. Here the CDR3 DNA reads TGCGCCAGCAGCCAAGAGGCTCGGACGGATGGCACAGATACGCAGTATTTT. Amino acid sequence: CASSQEARTDGTDTQYF.

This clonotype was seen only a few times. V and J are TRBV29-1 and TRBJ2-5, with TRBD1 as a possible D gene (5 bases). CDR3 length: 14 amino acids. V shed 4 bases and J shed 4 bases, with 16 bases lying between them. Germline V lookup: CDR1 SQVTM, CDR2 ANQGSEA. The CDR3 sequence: CSVVRQGRGETQYF. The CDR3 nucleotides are TGCAGCGTTGTGAGGCAGGGAAGAGGAGAGACCCAGTACTTC.

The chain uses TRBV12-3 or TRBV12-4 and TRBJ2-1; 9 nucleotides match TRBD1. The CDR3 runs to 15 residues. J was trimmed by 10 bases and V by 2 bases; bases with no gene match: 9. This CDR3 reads CASSLRGQGVREQFF. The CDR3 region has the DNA TGTGCCAGCAGTTTAAGGGGACAGGGAGTACGCGAGCAGTTCTTC.

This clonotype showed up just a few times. The DNA of the CDR3 is TGCAGCGTTGAGGTCAGCAGGGGGCCTAACTATGGCTACACCTTC. The encoded protein is CSVEVSRGPNYGYTF. The chain employs TRBV29-1 and TRBJ1-2; 8 nucleotides line up with TRBD1. Germline V gene sequence: CDR1 SQVTM, CDR2 ANQGSEA. V lost 3 bases, J lost 0 bases, and 6 bases stayed unmatched. This CDR3 is 15 amino acids long.

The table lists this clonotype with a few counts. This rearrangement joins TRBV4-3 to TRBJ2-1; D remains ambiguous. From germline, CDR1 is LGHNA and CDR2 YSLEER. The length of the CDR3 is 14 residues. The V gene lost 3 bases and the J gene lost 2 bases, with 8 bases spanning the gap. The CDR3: CASSHVGTYNEQFF. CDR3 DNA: TGCGCCAGCAGCCACGTTGGGACCTACAATGAGCAGTTCTTC.

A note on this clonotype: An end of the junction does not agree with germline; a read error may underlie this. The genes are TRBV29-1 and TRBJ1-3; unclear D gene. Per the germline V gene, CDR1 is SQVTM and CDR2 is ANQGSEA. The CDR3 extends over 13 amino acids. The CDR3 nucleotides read TGCAGCGTTGAAGTCTCAACTGGAAACACCGTATATTTT. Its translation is CSVEVSTGNTVYF.

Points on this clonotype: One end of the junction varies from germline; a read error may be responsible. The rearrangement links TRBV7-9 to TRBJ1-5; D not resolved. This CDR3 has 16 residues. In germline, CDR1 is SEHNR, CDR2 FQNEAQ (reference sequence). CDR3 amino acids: CTSSPEGFVGNQPQHF. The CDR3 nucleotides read TGTACCAGCAGCCCGGAAGGGTTTGTGGGCAATCAGCCCCAGCATTTT.

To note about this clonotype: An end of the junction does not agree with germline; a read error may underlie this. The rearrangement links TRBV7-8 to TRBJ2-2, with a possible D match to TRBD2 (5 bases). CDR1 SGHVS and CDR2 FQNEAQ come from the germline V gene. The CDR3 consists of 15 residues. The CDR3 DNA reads TGTGCCAGCAGCTTAGTACGGCCGGGAACCGGGGAGCCGTTTTTT. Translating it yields CASSLVRPGTGEPFF.

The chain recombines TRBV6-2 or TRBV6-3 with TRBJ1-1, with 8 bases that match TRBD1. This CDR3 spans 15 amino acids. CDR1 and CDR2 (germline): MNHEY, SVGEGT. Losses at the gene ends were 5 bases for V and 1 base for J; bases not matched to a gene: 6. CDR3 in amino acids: CASSGLDRANTEAFF. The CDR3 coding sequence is TGTGCCAGCAGTGGCCTGGACAGGGCGAACACTGAAGCTTTCTTT.

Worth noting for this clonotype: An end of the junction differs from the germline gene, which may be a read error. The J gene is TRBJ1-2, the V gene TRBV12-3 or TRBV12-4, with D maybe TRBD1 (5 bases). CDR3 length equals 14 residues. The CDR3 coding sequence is TGTGCCAGCAGTTTTTTCCGGGACCCCACTGGCTACACCTTT. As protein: CASSFFRDPTGYTF.

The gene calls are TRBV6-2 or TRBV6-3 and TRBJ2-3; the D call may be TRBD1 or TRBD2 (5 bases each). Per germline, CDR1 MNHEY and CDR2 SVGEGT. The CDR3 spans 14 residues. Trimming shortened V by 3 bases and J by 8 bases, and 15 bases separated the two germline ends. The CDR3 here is CASSYGTPSGTQYF. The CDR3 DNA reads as TGTGCCAGCAGTTATGGGACCCCCTCGGGTACGCAGTATTTT.

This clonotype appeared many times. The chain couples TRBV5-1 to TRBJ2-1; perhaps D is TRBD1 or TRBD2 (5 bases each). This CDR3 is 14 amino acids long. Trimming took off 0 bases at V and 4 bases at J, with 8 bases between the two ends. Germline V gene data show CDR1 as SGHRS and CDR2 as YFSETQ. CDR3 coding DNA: TGCGCCAGCAGCTTGGTAGGGGAGTACAATGAGCAGTTCTTC. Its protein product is CASSLVGEYNEQFF.

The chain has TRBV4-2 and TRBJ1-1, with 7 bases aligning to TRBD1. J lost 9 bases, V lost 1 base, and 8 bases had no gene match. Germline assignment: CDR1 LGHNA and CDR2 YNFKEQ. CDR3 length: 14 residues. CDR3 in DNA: TGTGCCAGCAGCCAAGTCAGGGGGGGGGAAAAAGCTTTCTTT. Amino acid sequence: CASSQVRGGEKAFF.

In DNA, the CDR3 is TGCAGTGCACGTAGACAGGGGATCACAGATACGCAGTATTTT. Its protein product is CSARRQGITDTQYF. This chain uses TRBV20-1 with TRBJ2-3; TRBD1 agrees at 8 bases. Germline loops: CDR1 DFQATT, CDR2 SNEGSKA (reference sequence). The CDR3 has 14 residues. V was clipped by 6 bases and J by 2 bases; unmatched bases: 7.

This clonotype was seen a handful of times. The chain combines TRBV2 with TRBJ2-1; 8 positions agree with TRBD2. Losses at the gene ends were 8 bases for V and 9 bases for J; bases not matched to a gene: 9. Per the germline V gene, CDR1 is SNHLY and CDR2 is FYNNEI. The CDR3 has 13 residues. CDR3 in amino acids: CASAPRGAGEQFF. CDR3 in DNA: TGTGCCAGCGCTCCGCGGGGGGCAGGTGAGCAGTTCTTC.

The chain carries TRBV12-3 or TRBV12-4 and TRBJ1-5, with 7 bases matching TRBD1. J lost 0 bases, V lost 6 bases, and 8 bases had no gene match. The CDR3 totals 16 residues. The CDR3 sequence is CASSRDRDHSNQPQHF. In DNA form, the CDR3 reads TGTGCCAGCAGCCGAGACAGGGATCATAGCAATCAGCCCCAGCATTTT.

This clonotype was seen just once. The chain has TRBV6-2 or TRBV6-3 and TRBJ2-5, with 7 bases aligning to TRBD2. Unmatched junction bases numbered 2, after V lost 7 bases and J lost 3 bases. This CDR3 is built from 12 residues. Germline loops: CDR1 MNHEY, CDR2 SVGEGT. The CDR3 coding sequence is TGTGCCAGCAACCGGGGGGAAGAGACCCAGTACTTC. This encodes CASNRGEETQYF.

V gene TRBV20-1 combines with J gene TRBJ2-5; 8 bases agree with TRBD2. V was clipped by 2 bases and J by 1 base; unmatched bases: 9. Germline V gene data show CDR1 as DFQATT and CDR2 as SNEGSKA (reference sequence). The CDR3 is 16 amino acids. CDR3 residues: CSARRSSAGAQETQYF. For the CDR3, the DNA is TGCAGTGCTAGAAGGTCTTCAGCGGGGGCCCAAGAGACCCAGTACTTC.

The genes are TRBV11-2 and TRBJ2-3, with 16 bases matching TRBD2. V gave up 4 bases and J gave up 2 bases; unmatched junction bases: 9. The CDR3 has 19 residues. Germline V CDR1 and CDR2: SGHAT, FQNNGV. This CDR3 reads CASSYVPGLAGGYTDTQYF. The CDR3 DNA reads TGTGCCAGCAGCTACGTCCCGGGACTAGCGGGGGGGTACACAGATACGCAGTATTTT.

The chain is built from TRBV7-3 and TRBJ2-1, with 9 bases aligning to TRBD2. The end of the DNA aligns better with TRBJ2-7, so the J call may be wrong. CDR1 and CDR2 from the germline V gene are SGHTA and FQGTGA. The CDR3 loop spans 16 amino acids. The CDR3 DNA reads TGTGCCAGCAGCTTACTTGGCGGGGGGGAAATCAATGAGCAGTACTTC. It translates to CASSLLGGGEINEQYF.

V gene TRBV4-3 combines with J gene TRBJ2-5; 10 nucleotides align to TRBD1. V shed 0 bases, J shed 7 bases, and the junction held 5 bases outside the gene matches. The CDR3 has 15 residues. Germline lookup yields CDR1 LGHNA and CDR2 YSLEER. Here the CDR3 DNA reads TGCGCCAGCAGCCAAGATTCAGGACAGGGGGGGACCCAGTACTTC. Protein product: CASSQDSGQGGTQYF.